The 29 T cell receptor beta chains below come from one sample, sequenced in a study of blood T cell repertoires in COVID-19. The protocol was immunoSEQ multiplex PCR, while the TCRdb copy is restricted to in-frame clones and leaves out a portion. The sample has 400,000 to 500,000 clones, approximately 90% seen once. Sequencing was carried out using peripheral blood. All receptors come from a woman in her twenties or thirties with active or convalescent COVID-19.

To note about this clone: Mismatch with germline at one junction end may stem from a read error. This chain links TRBV6-5 with TRBJ1-1; D possibly corresponds to TRBD1 (5 bases). This CDR3 is 14 amino acids long. Per the germline V gene, CDR1 is MNHEY and CDR2 is SVGAGI. The CDR3: CASSDSGAGTEAFF. The CDR3 DNA follows: TGTGCCAGCAGTGACTCTGGGGCCGGTACTGAAGCTTTCTTT.

The rearrangement links TRBV27 to TRBJ2-1; tentative D call: TRBD2 (5 bases). CDR1 is MNHEY, CDR2 SMNVEV, per germline (reference sequence). The CDR3 runs 13 residues. Trimming removed 5 bases at V and 3 bases at J, with 8 bases between. In DNA form, the CDR3 reads TGTGCCAGCAGTCCCGGGGACTACAATGAGCAGTTCTTC. Translation gives CASSPGDYNEQFF.

The sample holds a few counts of this clone. V gene TRBV14 combines with J gene TRBJ1-1; D gene ambiguous. Germline V gene lookup returns CDR1 SGHDN and CDR2 FVKESK. Trimming left V 1 base short and J 4 bases short, with 10 bases between. This CDR3 has 14 residues. CDR3 amino acids: CASSQGLPPTEAFF. DNA of the CDR3: TGTGCCAGCAGCCAAGGGCTTCCTCCCACTGAAGCTTTCTTT.

This clone occurred once. The genes are TRBV7-8 and TRBJ2-1; the match to TRBD2 covers 15 bases. The CDR3 length is 17 residues. After removal of 1 base from V and 9 bases from J, the junction contained 7 bases not matched to a gene. The germline V gene encodes CDR1 SGHVS and CDR2 FQNEAQ. Written as DNA, the CDR3 is TGTGCCAGCAGCTTAGACGGGACTAGCGGGGGGTCAATTGAGCAGTTCTTC. This gives the protein CASSLDGTSGGSIEQFF. The variable domain in full, completed from reference TRBV7-8 and TRBJ2-1, reads GAGVSQSPRYKVAKRGQDVALRCDPISGHVSLFWYQQALGQGPEFLTYFQNEAQLDKSGLPSDRFFAERPEGSVSTLKIQRTQQEDSAVYLCASSLDGTSGGSIEQFFGPGTRLTVL.

The DNA of the CDR3 is TGTGCCAGCAGCCCCGGAGGACAGAGGAACACTGAAGCTTTCTTT. Translating gives CASSPGGQRNTEAFF. V usage is TRBV3-1 (or the pseudogene TRBV3-2) and J usage is TRBJ1-1; weak D call: TRBD1 (6 bases). Deletions cut 4 bases from V and 1 base from J, with 13 bases between. The CDR3 extends over 15 amino acids. Germline-derived CDR1 and CDR2 are LGHDT and YNNKEL (reference sequence).

The V and J genes are TRBV7-6 and TRBJ2-3, with 11 bases fitting TRBD2. Germline V gene sequence: CDR1 SGHVS, CDR2 FNYEAQ. Trimming cost V 7 bases and J 3 bases; bases outside gene matches: 15. The CDR3 extends over 18 amino acids. This CDR3 reads CASTQGSSGGSLTDTQYF. The CDR3 bases are TGTGCCAGCACCCAGGGGTCTAGCGGGGGGAGTTTGACAGATACGCAGTATTTT.

The J gene is TRBJ1-2, the V gene TRBV4-1; D remains ambiguous. Per germline, CDR1 MGHRA and CDR2 YSYEKL. The length of the CDR3 is 14 residues. Trimming removed 0 bases from V and 6 bases from J, with 11 bases in between. The CDR3 DNA is TGCGCCAGCAGCCAAGAGCCACGGGATGATGGCTACACCTTC. Amino acid sequence: CASSQEPRDDGYTF.

A single count supports this clone. This rearrangement joins TRBV2 to TRBJ1-5; 7 bases match TRBD1. The CDR3 runs to 14 residues. CDR1 is SNHLY and CDR2 is FYNNEI in the germline V gene. The trim removed 5 bases at V and 1 base at J, leaving 2 bases unmatched. CDR3 DNA sequence: TGTGCCAGCAGTTCAGGGGGAAGCAATCAGCCCCAGCATTTT. Amino acid sequence: CASSSGGSNQPQHF.

This chain links TRBV27 with TRBJ2-1, with TRBD2 matching 8 bases. The CDR3 consists of 15 residues. Germline values: CDR1 MNHEY, CDR2 SMNVEV (reference sequence). Trimming at V came to 4 bases and at J to 11 bases, leaving 13 bases not matched to a gene. CDR3 protein: CASSSFSSTSGKQFF. The CDR3 nucleotides read TGTGCCAGCAGTTCCTTCTCATCTACTAGCGGAAAGCAGTTCTTC.

J is TRBJ2-6 and V is TRBV23-1; the match to TRBD1 covers 8 bases. TRBV23-1 is filed as an ORF, its function uncertain. Unmatched junction bases numbered 8, after V lost 2 bases and J lost 8 bases. This CDR3 is built from 16 residues. The DNA of the CDR3 is TGCGCCAGCAGTCAAAAAGACAGGGGCCAGTCCAACGTCCTGACTTTC. This translates into CASSQKDRGQSNVLTF.

J is TRBJ1-1 and V is TRBV29-1; 7 bases align to TRBD1. CDR1 is SQVTM and CDR2 is ANQGSEA in the germline V gene. The length of the CDR3 is 13 residues. The V and J ends lost 7 bases and 0 bases, in that order; junction bases with no gene match: 5. In nucleotides, the CDR3 is TGCAGCGCCCAGGGGGATTTGAACACTGAAGCTTTCTTT. Its protein is CSAQGDLNTEAFF. The full variable domain, its missing parts supplied by reference TRBV29-1 and TRBJ1-1, is SAVISQKPSRDICQRGTSLTIQCQVDSQVTMMFWYRQQPGQSLTLIATANQGSEATYESGFVIDKFPISRPNLTFSTLTVSNMSPEDSSIYLCSAQGDLNTEAFFGQGTRLTVV.

The chain employs TRBV30 and TRBJ2-1, with TRBD2 identical over 9 bases. Unmatched junction bases numbered 12, after V lost 0 bases and J lost 9 bases. Germline V lookup: CDR1 GTSNPN, CDR2 SVGIG (reference sequence). CDR3 length: 16 amino acids. This chain's CDR3 is CAWSVRTSLAGIEQFF. CDR3 DNA sequence: TGTGCCTGGAGTGTACGGACCTCCCTAGCGGGAATTGAGCAGTTCTTC.

Turning to this clone: Other DNA variants within this sample encode the same CDR3. The chain recombines TRBV19 with TRBJ2-7; 7 bases align to TRBD1. The germline V gene has CDR1 LNHDA and CDR2 SQIVND (reference sequence). The CDR3 runs to 13 residues. V was pared by 3 bases and J by 4 bases, with 3 bases of the junction left unmatched. This CDR3 is CASSMGRGYEQYF. DNA for the CDR3: TGTGCCAGTAGTATGGGCAGGGGGTACGAGCAGTACTTC. Full variable domain (remainder filled in from reference TRBV19 and TRBJ2-7): DGGITQSPKYLFRKEGQNVTLSCEQNLNHDAMYWYRQDPGQGLRLIYYSQIVNDFQKGDIAEGYSVSREKKESFPLTVTSAQKNPTAFYLCASSMGRGYEQYFGPGTRLTVT.

This chain links TRBV13 with TRBJ2-1; D gene ambiguous. The V gene lost 2 bases and the J gene lost 0 bases, with 5 bases spanning the gap. Germline CDR1 and CDR2: PRHDT and FYEKMQ (reference sequence). The CDR3 has 14 residues. This CDR3 is CASSLRSSYNEQFF. The CDR3 DNA reads TGTGCCAGCAGCTTAAGGAGCTCCTACAATGAGCAGTTCTTC.

Here the CDR3 reads CASSKASGSTIQYF. Written as DNA, the CDR3 is TGTGCCAGTAGTAAAGCTAGCGGGAGCACCATTCAGTACTTC. The V and J genes are TRBV19 and TRBJ2-4; TRBD2 aligns across 10 bases. The germline V gene encodes CDR1 LNHDA and CDR2 SQIVND (reference sequence). The ends lost 4 bases at V and 9 bases at J; junction bases unmatched: 6. The CDR3 contains 14 residues.

This chain links TRBV5-4 with TRBJ1-2, with 7 nucleotides matching TRBD1. Losses at the gene ends were 3 bases for V and 4 bases for J; bases not matched to a gene: 3. In germline, CDR1 is SGHNT, CDR2 YYREEE (reference sequence). This CDR3 has 13 amino acids. CDR3 loop: CASSSGQVYGYTF. CDR3 bases: TGTGCCAGCAGCTCCGGACAGGTCTATGGCTACACCTTC.

This chain uses TRBV7-6 with TRBJ2-1; D is ambiguous. This CDR3 contains 17 residues. The germline V gene has CDR1 SGHVS and CDR2 FNYEAQ. Trimming took off 2 bases at V and 0 bases at J, with 14 bases between the two ends. The CDR3 DNA reads TGTGCCAGCAGCTTATTCCCGGCAAGGAGCTCCTACAATGAGCAGTTCTTC. It translates to CASSLFPARSSYNEQFF.

V is TRBV13 and J is TRBJ2-1, with 12 bases aligning to TRBD2. V lost 4 bases, J lost 6 bases, and 4 bases stayed unmatched. Germline CDR1 is PRHDT and CDR2 is FYEKMQ (reference sequence). The CDR3 has 15 residues. CDR3 region: CASSSRLAGVNEQFF. CDR3 nucleotide sequence: TGTGCCAGCAGCTCGAGACTAGCGGGGGTCAATGAGCAGTTCTTC.

The V gene is TRBV5-1, the J gene TRBJ2-3; 8 nucleotides agree with TRBD2. Germline values: CDR1 SGHRS, CDR2 YFSETQ. CDR3 size: 15 residues. V gave up 5 bases and J gave up 4 bases; unmatched junction bases: 9. The CDR3 region is CASRTGPGLADTQYF. DNA for the CDR3: TGCGCCAGCAGAACCGGACCGGGACTAGCAGATACGCAGTATTTT.

V gene TRBV7-9 combines with J gene TRBJ2-1, with 14 positions matching TRBD2. This CDR3 is built from 16 residues. With 3 bases clipped from V and 6 bases from J, the junction kept 4 bases outside the gene matches. Germline CDR1 and CDR2: SEHNR and FQNEAQ (reference sequence). The DNA for the CDR3 is TGTGCCAGCAGCTTGCTCGGGACTAGCGGGGGCAATGAGCAGTTCTTC. This gives the protein CASSLLGTSGGNEQFF.

The chain links TRBV12-3 or TRBV12-4 to TRBJ2-7; D is undetermined. Deletions cut 2 bases from V and 6 bases from J, with 11 bases between. This CDR3 region has 13 residues. The DNA for the CDR3 is TGTGCCAGCAGTTTACCCTCAACGGGCGAGCAGTACTTC. This sequence encodes CASSLPSTGEQYF.

The chain couples TRBV6-1 to TRBJ2-1, with D possibly TRBD1 on 5 matching bases. V lost 2 bases, J lost 2 bases, and 7 bases lay in between. This CDR3 is 14 amino acids long. Germline V gives CDR1 MNHNS, CDR2 SASEGT. CDR3 amino acids: CASSEMTAYNEQFF. In nucleotides, the CDR3 is TGTGCCAGCAGTGAAATGACAGCCTACAATGAGCAGTTCTTC.

The chain employs TRBV6-5 and TRBJ1-5; D may be TRBD1 (6 bases). The germline CDR1 and CDR2 sequences are MNHEY and SVGAGI. The germline V and J ends were trimmed by 6 bases and 7 bases, with 13 bases remaining between them. The CDR3 contains 13 residues. This CDR3 is CASRNRVEQPQHF. The CDR3 region has the DNA TGTGCCAGCAGAAACAGGGTTGAGCAGCCCCAGCATTTT.

This chain uses TRBV2 with TRBJ1-6; 7 bases agree with TRBD1. The CDR3 contains 14 residues. Unmatched junction bases numbered 14, after V lost 7 bases and J lost 14 bases. CDR1 and CDR2 (germline): SNHLY, FYNNEI. DNA of the CDR3: TGTGCCAGCATATGGCAGGGGGGTCAAGGAGCCCTCCACTTT. Translating gives CASIWQGGQGALHF.

The V and J genes are TRBV6-5 and TRBJ1-2, with TRBD1 matching over 7 bases. This CDR3 is 14 amino acids long. V lost 11 bases and J lost 7; bases outside the gene matches: 16. Germline assignment: CDR1 MNHEY and CDR2 SVGAGI. CDR3 DNA: TGTGCCTCCACACAGGGACAGTCGGTCGCTGGCTACACCTTC. The encoded protein is CASTQGQSVAGYTF.

The V gene is TRBV5-1, the J gene TRBJ2-1; D may be TRBD2 (6 bases). Germline lookup yields CDR1 SGHRS and CDR2 YFSETQ. The V gene lost 4 bases and the J gene lost 6 bases, with 11 bases spanning the gap. The CDR3 contains 13 residues. For the CDR3, the DNA is TGCGCCAGCAGCCTCCTGACTAGCAATGAGCAGTTCTTC. Amino acid sequence: CASSLLTSNEQFF.

As DNA, the CDR3 is TGCGCCAGCAGCCTAATAGCGGGAGAGTACGAGCAGTACTTC. Protein sequence: CASSLIAGEYEQYF. The V gene is TRBV5-1, the J gene TRBJ2-7; 9 positions match TRBD2. The V gene end was trimmed by 4 bases and the J gene end by 4 bases; junction bases not matched to a gene: 6. This CDR3 has 14 residues. Germline V gene data show CDR1 as SGHRS and CDR2 as YFSETQ.

The CDR3: CASSDRDRGYQPQHF. DNA of the CDR3: TGTGCCAGCAGTGACCGGGACAGGGGTTATCAGCCCCAGCATTTT. This chain uses TRBV6-1 with TRBJ1-5; 10 bases are a match to TRBD1. The V gene end was trimmed by 3 bases and the J gene end by 5 bases; junction bases not matched to a gene: 4. This CDR3 comprises 15 residues. Germline V gene sequence: CDR1 MNHNS, CDR2 SASEGT.

The chain recombines TRBV4-1 with TRBJ2-5, with 10 nucleotides matching TRBD2. Germline trimming cut 4 bases from V and 5 bases from J; bases unmatched to any gene: 10. Germline V gene data show CDR1 as MGHRA and CDR2 as YSYEKL. The CDR3 sequence is 16 residues long. DNA of the CDR3: TGCGCCAGCAGCCTTGCACAGCGGGGGGGCCTGGAGACCCAGTACTTC. Translating it yields CASSLAQRGGLETQYF.